This T cell receptor beta chain comes out of a study of blood T cell repertoires in COVID-19. Study context: The United States, Italy and Spain supplied acute and convalescent COVID-19 samples. Sample material is recorded as cDNA or gDNA derived from T cells, B-cell-depleted T cells, or PBMCs.

Per the study methods: Amplification from reference gene primers served as the basis for estimated nucleated cell counts. Method: immunoSEQ multiplex PCR; TCRdb's copy keeps in-frame clones and lacks some. The DNA gave D and trimming, while V, J and clone size come from that table. Among roughly 150,000 clones listed, 80% to 90% were seen once. CDR3 length: 19 residues. The chain couples TRBV21-1 to TRBJ1-3; the table's D call TRBD1 went unverified against the DNA. TRBV21-1 is a pseudogene locus. The sequence was collected from an elderly man with acute or convalescent COVID-19. Sequenced input: peripheral blood. In DNA form, the CDR3 reads TGTGCCAGCAGCAAAGAAACGGGACAGGGGGTGCTCGATGGAAACACCATATATTTT. This sequence encodes CASSKETGQGVLDGNTIYF.